The rows below give T cell receptor beta chains drawn from one sample of a study of Tregs in tolerant kidney transplant recipients. Measured with immunoSEQ multiplex PCR; TCRdb has only the in-frame clones, and not every one. This table holds some 80,000 clones, under 98% found once. Specimen: CD4+ T cells from blood, collected before the transplant. The receptors were sampled from a human donor who received a combined kidney and bone marrow transplant. CDR3s include the opening cysteine and the closing phenylalanine or tryptophan. D genes are given only for firm matches. Expanded clones are given a class, and other clones once, few, many or no size at all.

J gene	V gene	CDR3 length	clone size	D gene	CDR3 protein	CDR3 DNA
TRBJ1-1	TRBV5-1	14	few	NA	CASTESRLNTEAFF	TGCGCCAGCACCGAATCCAGGTTAAACACTGAAGCTTTCTTT
TRBJ1-6	TRBV5-1	16	NA	TRBD1	CASSLAMGQGNSPLHF	TGCGCCAGCAGCTTGGCCATGGGACAGGGCAATTCACCCCTCCACTTT
TRBJ2-7	TRBV29-1	16	NA	TRBD1	CSVVSSGTGLSYEQYF	TGCAGCGTTGTAAGCTCCGGGACAGGGCTTTCCTACGAGCAGTACTTC
TRBJ2-7	TRBV15	17	once	TRBD2	CATSRDRVAGVVYEQYF	TGTGCCACCAGCAGAGATCGCGTGGCGGGAGTTGTCTACGAGCAGTACTTC
TRBJ2-1	TRBV5-4	15	NA	TRBD1	CASSDPGQTYNEQFF	TGTGCCAGCAGCGACCCGGGACAGACCTACAATGAGCAGTTCTTC
TRBJ2-3	TRBV7-2	14	NA	NA	CASSPRPAGDTQYF	TGTGCCAGCAGCCCCCGTCCCGCGGGAGATACGCAGTATTTT
TRBJ2-7	TRBV5-1	14	NA	TRBD1	CASSLRTGRYEQYF	TGCGCCAGCAGCCTTAGGACAGGGAGATACGAGCAGTACTTC
TRBJ2-7	TRBV10-3	16	NA	TRBD1	CAIRGQAQLSSYEQYF	TGTGCCATCAGGGGACAGGCACAACTGAGCTCCTACGAGCAGTACTTC
TRBJ2-3	TRBV5-1	18	NA	TRBD2	CASSLVRVSGGHTDTQYF	TGCGCCAGCAGCTTAGTACGCGTTAGCGGGGGCCACACAGATACGCAGTATTTT
TRBJ2-3	TRBV2	17	NA	TRBD2	CASSEGGLADFTDTQYF	TGTGCCAGCAGTGAAGGAGGACTAGCGGACTTCACAGATACGCAGTATTTT
TRBJ2-3	TRBV4-3	15	NA	NA	CASSQDFGVTDTQYF	TGCGCCAGCAGCCAAGATTTTGGAGTCACAGATACGCAGTATTTT
TRBJ1-5	TRBV19	16	NA	NA	CASSGLGAGDNQPQHF	TGTGCCAGTAGTGGACTCGGGGCAGGGGACAATCAGCCCCAGCATTTT